These T cell receptor beta chains were read from a single sample in a study of T cells in localized non-small cell lung cancer. Data came from immunoSEQ multiplex PCR; TCRdb stores just in-frame clones and leaves some out. Among 40,000 to 60,000 clones listed, approximately 81% were seen once. The specimen was peripheral blood mononuclear cells, collected before any cancer treatment. Source of these receptors: a man aged 40 to 70 with stage III lung adenocarcinoma. The CDR3 runs from the conserved cysteine through the conserved F or W. The D gene is left open where the match is weak. Not every row has a clone size; where given, it reads once, few, many or a size class.

J gene	V gene	clone size	D gene	CDR3 protein	CDR3 DNA
TRBJ2-7	TRBV4-1	NA	NA	CASSRRASPNDEQYF	TGCGCCAGCAGTCGCCGGGCTAGCCCCAACGACGAGCAGTACTTC
TRBJ2-2	TRBV11-3	NA	TRBD2	CASSLRAGDTGELFF	TGTGCCAGCAGCCTACGAGCGGGGGACACCGGGGAGCTGTTTTTT
TRBJ1-1	TRBV10-1	few	NA	CASISKMNTEAFF	TGCGCCAGCATCTCAAAGATGAACACTGAAGCTTTCTTT
TRBJ2-1	TRBV11-3	NA	TRBD1	CASSADDRGNEQFF	TGTGCCAGCAGCGCCGATGACAGGGGTAATGAGCAGTTCTTC
TRBJ1-1	TRBV11-2	NA	NA	CASSLYDSEAFF	TGTGCCAGCAGCCTCTACGATTCTGAAGCTTTCTTT
TRBJ2-5	TRBV10-3	NA	TRBD2	CAISPALAGQETQYF	TGTGCCATCAGTCCCGCACTAGCGGGCCAAGAGACCCAGTACTTC
TRBJ1-5	TRBV11-2	NA	NA	CASSLDGQYNQPQHF	TGTGCCAGCAGCTTAGATGGGCAGTACAATCAGCCCCAGCATTTT
TRBJ2-1	TRBV6-1	NA	NA	CASSEYGRAGYNEQFF	TGTGCCAGCAGTGAATATGGCAGGGCAGGCTACAATGAGCAGTTCTTC
TRBJ2-7	TRBV30	NA	TRBD2	CAWSNGGTSYEQYF	TGTGCCTGGAGTAACGGGGGGACCTCCTACGAGCAGTACTTC
TRBJ2-2	TRBV6-5	NA	TRBD1	CASRRQGVNTGELFF	TGTGCCAGCAGAAGACAGGGGGTAAACACCGGGGAGCTGTTTTTT
TRBJ2-3	TRBV18	NA	NA	CASSPRTDTQYF	TGTGCCAGCTCACCTCGCACAGATACGCAGTATTTT
TRBJ1-2	TRBV4-1	NA	NA	CASSQGNSGNYGYTF	TGCGCCAGCAGCCAAGGTAACTCCGGCAACTATGGCTACACCTTC
TRBJ2-1	TRBV7-3	NA	NA	CASSSDSGEQFF	TGTGCCAGCAGTTCGGACTCGGGCGAGCAGTTCTTC
TRBJ2-4	TRBV30	NA	TRBD1	CAWTKLTGGLSKLAKNIQYF	TGTGCCTGGACCAAACTGACAGGGGGACTTTCTAAACTAGCCAAAAACATTCAGTACTTC
TRBJ2-7	TRBV5-8	NA	NA	CASSLTRSEQYF	TGTGCCAGCAGCTTAACAAGATCCGAGCAGTACTTC
TRBJ2-3	TRBV6-4	NA	NA	CASSDSSQDTQYF	TGTGCCAGCAGTGACTCGAGTCAGGATACGCAGTATTTT
TRBJ1-1	TRBV11-2	NA	NA	CASSLAGANTEAFF	TGTGCCAGCAGCTTAGCAGGGGCGAACACTGAAGCTTTCTTT
TRBJ2-3	TRBV7-2	NA	NA	CASRPFRLGPSTTDTQYF	TGTGCCAGCAGACCTTTTCGCCTGGGACCTTCTACGACAGATACGCAGTATTTT
TRBJ2-1	TRBV7-6	NA	NA	CASSLGLGINNEQFF	TGTGCCAGCAGCTTGGGACTCGGGATTAACAATGAGCAGTTCTTC
TRBJ1-1	TRBV2	NA	TRBD1	CAGSAWDRGNTEAFF	TGTGCCGGCAGTGCTTGGGACAGGGGGAACACTGAAGCTTTCTTT
TRBJ1-5	TRBV15	NA	NA	CATSRDGRYNQPQHF	TGTGCCACCAGCAGAGATGGAAGGTACAATCAGCCCCAGCATTTT
TRBJ2-7	TRBV7-8	NA	NA	CASSLLQQGREQYF	TGTGCCAGCAGCTTACTACAGCAGGGGCGCGAGCAGTACTTC
TRBJ2-2	TRBV6-5	NA	NA	CASSYSGDSYTGELFF	TGTGCCAGCAGTTACTCCGGGGATAGTTACACCGGGGAGCTGTTTTTT
TRBJ1-6	TRBV7-3	NA	NA	CASSSSPQAPLHF	TGTGCCAGCAGCTCATCCCCGCAGGCCCCCCTCCACTTT
TRBJ2-7	TRBV19	NA	NA	CASSRDLRYEQYF	TGTGCCAGCAGCCGGGACCTACGCTACGAGCAGTACTTC
TRBJ2-3	TRBV5-4	NA	TRBD1	CASSSEGAADTQYF	TGCGCCAGCAGCTCAGAGGGGGCGGCAGATACGCAGTATTTT
TRBJ2-7	TRBV6-1	NA	TRBD1	CASSPQGTTYEQYF	TGTGCCAGCAGTCCACAGGGGACGACCTACGAGCAGTACTTC
TRBJ2-4	TRBV28	few	TRBD2	CASSEPGLAVTNIQYF	TGTGCCAGCAGTGAACCGGGACTAGCGGTGACAAACATTCAGTACTTC
TRBJ1-4	TRBV19	NA	NA	CASRVRGVEKLFF	TGTGCCAGTAGGGTCAGGGGAGTCGAAAAACTGTTTTTT
TRBJ1-1	TRBV27	NA	NA	CASREYRVVNTEAFF	TGTGCCAGCAGGGAATACAGGGTCGTGAACACTGAAGCTTTCTTT
TRBJ2-7	TRBV6-1	NA	TRBD2	CASSTSGGYGEQYF	TGTGCCAGCAGCACTAGCGGGGGTTACGGCGAGCAGTACTTC
TRBJ2-3	TRBV6-4	few	TRBD2	CASSASGGTDTQYF	TGTGCCAGCAGTGCTAGCGGGGGCACAGATACGCAGTATTTT
TRBJ2-5	TRBV11-2	NA	TRBD1	CASSTFPGQGERAQYF	TGTGCCAGCAGCACTTTCCCGGGACAGGGGGAAAGGGCCCAGTACTTC
TRBJ2-7	TRBV19	NA	NA	CASSISTAGTSYEQYF	TGTGCCAGTAGTATAAGCACCGCAGGGACCTCCTACGAGCAGTACTTC
TRBJ2-7	TRBV18	once	NA	CASSPNPGQNFYEQYF	TGTGCCAGCTCACCAAACCCCGGACAGAACTTCTACGAGCAGTACTTC
TRBJ2-3	TRBV14	NA	NA	CASSQDNGDTQYF	TGTGCCAGCAGCCAAGATAATGGGGATACGCAGTATTTT
TRBJ2-3	TRBV6-5	NA	NA	CASSEGETDTQYF	TGTGCCAGCAGTGAAGGGGAAACAGATACGCAGTATTTT
TRBJ2-7	TRBV29-1	once	TRBD2	CSVRGGLAGILGEQYF	TGCAGCGTCCGGGGGGGGCTAGCGGGTATACTAGGCGAGCAGTACTTC
TRBJ1-2	TRBV19	NA	NA	CATLNRDSYGYTF	TGTGCCACCCTAAACAGGGACTCTTATGGCTACACCTTC
TRBJ2-3	TRBV9	NA	TRBD2	CASSVAGGGGAADTQYF	TGTGCCAGCAGCGTAGCCGGCGGCGGGGGGGCCGCAGATACGCAGTATTTT